The present TCR beta chain was sequenced within a study of cytomegalovirus exposure and HLA in healthy donors (dated by TCRdb to the late 2010s). Context from the whole study: In an earlier analysis of fewer than 750 of the donors, under 300 Gb of sequence data and 120 million or so unique TCR beta sequences from about 190 million T cells were reported. An early release that covered fewer than 750 HLA-typed donors contained around 300 gigabases of sequencing data and some 87 million unique TCR sequences. Of the approximately 400 genotyped donors, roughly 85% fell in the genetic ancestry cluster associated with self-reported Caucasian donors. The study aimed to test whether cataloging public T cell receptors could reveal signatures of past pathogen exposure. Using immunosequencing, the study profiled T cell repertoires from about 610 subjects and related those repertoires to cytomegalovirus serostatus. In addition to the first cohort of approximately 650 subjects, a separate validation cohort of 120 different subjects was used. To predict cytomegalovirus infection status, the study combined high-throughput TCR immunosequencing, statistical association of individual TCRs with disease status, and machine learning. In a later analysis, previously published TCR beta repertoires from fewer than 750 donors were re-analyzed and high-resolution HLA genotyping was added so that TCR occurrence patterns could be studied. In the later analysis, no new phenotypic data were used to find candidate immune exposures; instead, reliance was placed on TCR beta sequences and their occurrence across donors. An earlier analysis of a few hundred of the donors applied high-throughput TCR beta sequencing to assess whether each TCR beta V gene segment acted as functional or pseudogenic. Donor age, sex, ethnicity and CMV serostatus were compiled alongside the repertoire data. Genome-wide SNP genotypes for about 55% of the roughly 670 donors were used in a later genetic analysis, which treated that subset as a discovery cohort. Every discovery cohort repertoire had been produced on one sequencing platform. HLA typing included class I and class II loci at four-digit resolution. Typing coverage differed by locus: A, B, C, DRB1 and DQB1 were typed in roughly 620-640 donors, DQA1 in about 500, DPA1 in 600 to 610, and DPB1 in just under 480. Several DR-DQ haplotypes were treated as single units for association and clustering because of strong linkage in the cohort. Among some 410 genotyped donors of the cohort, an average of approximately 250,000 unique TCR beta nucleotide sequences were sequenced per donor, 15% to 20% of them non-productive. What the work shows at the level of the full study, not this receptor alone: Across donors, most TCR sequences were observed very rarely, whereas some public TCRs were present in many individuals. A later analysis found that most CMV-associated TCR beta chains appeared HLA-restricted, with HLA associations seemingly driven largely by CMV exposure. Because counts were too low, some 17 rarely observed V segments, including chromosome 9 orphons, were excluded from the earlier analysis of roughly 580 of the donors. In a later analysis, several top co-occurrence clusters were reported to appear linked to parvovirus B19, influenza, CMV and Epstein-Barr virus. Roughly uniform sequencing depth across donors was assumed in presence/absence analyses, although this assumption may not hold. Some IMGT-functional V segments, including TRBV6-2 and TRBV6-3, could not be told apart with the 87-base-pair reads, so those segments were excluded. Broadly in line with IMGT annotations, most TCR beta V segments showed up in productive rearrangements about 87% or about 30% of the time in an earlier analysis of roughly 590 of the donors. For the cohort, immune exposure information was limited to CMV serostatus. The cohort was sequenced for TCR beta chains only, and without alpha or paired-chain data the features that could be detected were limited. Linkage disequilibrium might explain the correlated functional status among segregating V segments, but an unknown experimental factor could not be ruled out. In a later analysis, TCR association rates were found to vary across HLA loci, with the most associated TCRs seen for DRB1 alleles and the fewest for HLA-C alleles. Cytomegalovirus status was reported to be diagnosed by the classifier with high specificity and sensitivity in both the original and validation cohorts. A later genetic analysis reported fewer N-insertions in productive TCRs among donors in an Asian-associated ancestry cluster than the roughly 620-donor mean. Strong co-occurrence of HLA alleles, especially DR and DQ, made assigning TCR associations to individual alleles difficult. Three of the identified cytomegalovirus-associated TCR beta chains were confirmed in vitro to be specific for cytomegalovirus antigens. In the study, some 160 TCR beta chains were listed as associated with cytomegalovirus. A further reported finding was that TCR beta sequences accurately predicted the HLA-A and HLA-B alleles for most subjects in the first cohort. According to the authors, the approach could potentially be generalized to other disease states and immunological phenotypes. A later genetic analysis associated a missense DCLRE1C variant with V-gene and J-gene trimming of TCR beta chains, and an independent cohort replicated the association. HLA typing was unavailable for some donors at each locus, so association tests used only the typed subset. In a later analysis, HLA-associated TCR beta chains were found to be more clonally expanded and to have lower generation probabilities than equally common non-associated chains. A cluster of highly shared sequence variants was judged likely to be a technical artifact of the sequencing pipeline. At a false discovery rate of 0.05, a later analysis linked under 20,000 TCR beta sequences to specific HLA alleles.

The cohort was made up of 500 to 800 healthy bone marrow donors. At the time of sampling, every cohort member was nominally healthy, though immune exposures that went unrecorded were likely present. The donor tested CMV seropositive, placing the donor among the approximately 290 seropositive members of the cohort. Each donor provided a peripheral blood sample, and peripheral blood mononuclear cells were used for TCR beta sequencing. Genomic DNA extraction from the blood cell samples was performed with the Qiagen DNeasy Blood Extraction Kit. Turning to this clone: Its binding antigen is unknown. Per-base quality was not reported, and no clone a single base away is much larger than it.

Library preparation was by the immunoSEQ multiplex PCR assay. For the multiplex PCR, a mixture combining 60 forward primers for TCR Vbeta segments and 13 reverse primers for TCR Jbeta segments was used. The CDR3 region of rearranged TCR beta genes was amplified from genomic DNA with a multiplex PCR assay. The amplified TCR beta libraries were sequenced on the Illumina HiSeq System as 87-base-pair reads. Per the source publication's procedure: In a later analysis, 77 million or so unique TCR beta chains were counted across the roughly 700 repertoires, and roughly 11 million of these chains were shared by at least two donors. Raw reads were error-corrected and collapsed into unique sequences with a nearest-neighbor algorithm that merged closely related sequences to remove PCR and sequencing errors. Alignment of CDR3 sequences to IMGT reference sequences was used to assign V, D and J gene segments. For a sequence to be retained, at least a six-nucleotide match to both a V gene segment and a J gene segment was required. Rearrangements were classified as productive when the CDR3 lacked stop codons and remained in frame with V and J, and all other rearrangements were classified as non-productive. CDR3 was defined according to IMGT convention as the region running from the second conserved V-encoded cysteine to the conserved J-encoded phenylalanine. The earlier analysis of roughly 590 of the donors excluded sequences that lacked an unambiguous match to a single V gene segment. An earlier analysis of 450 to 650 of the donors called V segments functional above 56.7% productive rearrangements and segregating when the between-donor standard deviation exceeded 5%. A statistical classification framework was built to diagnose cytomegalovirus status from the catalog of TCR beta chain sequences. A later analysis assigned V and J genes by comparing TCR nucleotide sequences with IMGT/GENE-DB human TR gene sequences. A later analysis assigned CDR3 sequences and most-parsimonious VDJ recombination scenarios with the TCRdist pipeline. In a later analysis, every TCR beta chain was defined by the combination of its CDR3 amino acid sequence and its V-gene family, and reads without a unique V-gene family were dropped. In a later analysis, approximately 640 highly shared, low-generation-probability nucleotide sequences were removed to address suspected cross-contamination and a sequencing artifact. In a later analysis, a clonal expansion index was calculated for each public chain from normalized within-repertoire ranks of inferred template counts. A later analysis computed generation probabilities with a VDJ recombination model fitted to out-of-frame rearrangements, and checked the results against IGoR. In a later analysis, hypergeometric tests were used to score TCR-TCR, TCR-HLA and TCR-CMV co-occurrence, with a repertoire-size bias correction applied to TCR pairs. To estimate false discovery rates, a later analysis permuted the HLA or CMV assignments 20 times. In a later analysis, co-occurring TCRs were grouped using DBSCAN, with TCRdist sequence similarity added in when clustering inside HLA-allele-positive subsets. For co-occurrence clustering, repertoires with fewer than 30,000 or more than 120,000 public chains were excluded, along with roughly five repertoires with anomalous nucleotide sharing. TCRdb mirrors the immuneACCESS table, restricted to in-frame sequences. Some clones are absent from its copies; in checked studies, under half trace to an unresolved V gene, and the reason for the others is unknown. That table supplies the V and J calls and clone size; D and trimming were determined from the DNA. This sample is represented by approximately 210,000 clones; roughly three quarters of them were singletons. Approximately 0.39% of the sample lies in the top ten.

Via the germline V gene, CDR1 is MNHEY and CDR2 SVGAGI. From cysteine to phenylalanine, the CDR3 is 15 amino acids long. Left in the record is the CDR3 DNA by itself, 45 bases read in frame from the first base. V lost 4 bases and J lost 2 bases; the stretch between them is 15 bases long. The source is a male donor in good health and CMV-seropositive. Sequenced input: PBMCs. The V and J segments used are TRBV6-5 and TRBJ2-7; the D gene is perhaps TRBD2, from 6 matching bases. The CDR3 is CASSLTRDLTYEQYF. The nucleotides read TGTGCCAGCAGTTTAACGCGGGACTTAACCTACGAGCAGTACTTC.